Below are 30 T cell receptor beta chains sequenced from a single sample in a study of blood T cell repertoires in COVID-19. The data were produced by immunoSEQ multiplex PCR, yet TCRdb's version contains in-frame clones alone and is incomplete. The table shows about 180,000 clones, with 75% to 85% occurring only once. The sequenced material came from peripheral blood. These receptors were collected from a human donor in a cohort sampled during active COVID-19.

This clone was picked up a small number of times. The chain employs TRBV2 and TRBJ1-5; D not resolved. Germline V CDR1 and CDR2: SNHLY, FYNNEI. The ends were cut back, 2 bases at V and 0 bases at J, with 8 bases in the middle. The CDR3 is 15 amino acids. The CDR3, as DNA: TGTGCCAGCAGTGAAATGGCGGATAGCAATCAGCCCCAGCATTTT. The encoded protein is CASSEMADSNQPQHF.

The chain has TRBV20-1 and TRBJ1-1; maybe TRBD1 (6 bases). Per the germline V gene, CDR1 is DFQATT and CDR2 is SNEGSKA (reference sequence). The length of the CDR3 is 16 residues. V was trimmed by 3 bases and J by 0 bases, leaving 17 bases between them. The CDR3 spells CSASKTFGGVNTEAFF. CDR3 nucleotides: TGCAGTGCTAGTAAGACGTTTGGGGGCGTGAACACTGAAGCTTTCTTT.

The CDR3 sequence: CASSRTGYSGANVLTF. Written as DNA, the CDR3 is TGTGCCAGCAGTCGGACAGGGTACTCTGGGGCCAACGTCCTGACTTTC. The gene calls are TRBV6-2 or TRBV6-3 and TRBJ2-6; the match to TRBD1 covers 8 bases. Unmatched junction bases numbered 3, after V lost 5 bases and J lost 0 bases. This CDR3 region has 16 residues. Germline V gene sequence: CDR1 MNHEY, CDR2 SVGEGT.

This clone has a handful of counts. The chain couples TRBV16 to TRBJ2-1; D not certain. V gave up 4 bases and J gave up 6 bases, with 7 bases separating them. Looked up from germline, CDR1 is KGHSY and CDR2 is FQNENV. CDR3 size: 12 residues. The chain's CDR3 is CASSPRSNEQFF. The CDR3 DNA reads TGTGCCAGCAGCCCCCGGAGCAATGAGCAGTTCTTC.

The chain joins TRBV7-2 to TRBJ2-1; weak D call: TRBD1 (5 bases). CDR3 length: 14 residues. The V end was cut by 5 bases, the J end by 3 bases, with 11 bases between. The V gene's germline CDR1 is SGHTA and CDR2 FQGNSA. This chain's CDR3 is CASSPDTGYNEQFF. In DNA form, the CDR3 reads TGTGCCAGCAGCCCGGACACAGGCTACAATGAGCAGTTCTTC.

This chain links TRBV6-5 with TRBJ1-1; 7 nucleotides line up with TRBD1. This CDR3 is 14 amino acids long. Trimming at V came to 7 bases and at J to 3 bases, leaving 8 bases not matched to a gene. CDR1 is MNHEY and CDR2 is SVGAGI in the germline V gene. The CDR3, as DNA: TGTGCCAGCATCACGAGACAGGGATACACTGAAGCTTTCTTT. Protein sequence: CASITRQGYTEAFF.

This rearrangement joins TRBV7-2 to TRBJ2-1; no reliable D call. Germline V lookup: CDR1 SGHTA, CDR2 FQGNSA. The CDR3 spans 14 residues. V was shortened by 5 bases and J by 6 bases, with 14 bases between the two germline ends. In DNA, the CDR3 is TGTGCCAGCAGCCCCTTTTTCCCGGGCAATGAGCAGTTCTTC. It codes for CASSPFFPGNEQFF.

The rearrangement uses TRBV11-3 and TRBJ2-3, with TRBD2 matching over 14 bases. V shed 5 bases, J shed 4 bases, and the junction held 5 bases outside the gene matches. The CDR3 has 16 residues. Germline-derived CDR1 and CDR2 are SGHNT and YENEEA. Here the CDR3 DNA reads TGTGCCAGCAGCCTGGGACTAGCGGGAGTGGCAGATACGCAGTATTTT. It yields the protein CASSLGLAGVADTQYF.

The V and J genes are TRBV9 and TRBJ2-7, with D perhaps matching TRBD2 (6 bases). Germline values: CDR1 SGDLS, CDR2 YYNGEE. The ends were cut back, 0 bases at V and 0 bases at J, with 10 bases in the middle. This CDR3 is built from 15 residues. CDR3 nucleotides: TGTGCCAGCAGCGTAGACCCGACTAGCTCCTACGAGCAGTACTTC. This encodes CASSVDPTSSYEQYF.

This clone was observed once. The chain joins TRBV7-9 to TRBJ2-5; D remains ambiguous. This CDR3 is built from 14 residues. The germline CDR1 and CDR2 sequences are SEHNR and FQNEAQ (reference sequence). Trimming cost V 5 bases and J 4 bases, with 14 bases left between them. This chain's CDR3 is CASSPSGPGETQYF. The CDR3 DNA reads TGTGCCAGCAGCCCATCTGGGCCTGGAGAGACCCAGTACTTC. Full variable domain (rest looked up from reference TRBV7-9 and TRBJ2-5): DTGVSQNPRHKITKRGQNVTFRCDPISEHNRLYWYRQTLGQGPEFLTYFQNEAQLEKSRLLSDRFSAERPKGSFSTLEIQRTEQGDSAMYLCASSPSGPGETQYFGPGTRLLVL.

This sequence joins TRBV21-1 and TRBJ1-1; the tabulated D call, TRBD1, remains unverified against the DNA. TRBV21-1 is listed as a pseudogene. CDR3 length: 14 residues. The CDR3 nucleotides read TGTGCCAGCAGCAAAGGGGGGCCGAACACTGAAGCTTTCTTT. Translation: CASSKGGPNTEAFF.

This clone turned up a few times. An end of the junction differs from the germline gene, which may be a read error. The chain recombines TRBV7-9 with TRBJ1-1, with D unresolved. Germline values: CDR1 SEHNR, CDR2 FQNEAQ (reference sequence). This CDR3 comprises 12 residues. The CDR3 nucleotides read TGTGCCAGCAGTTTAGGTAGTGCGTCAGCTTTCTTT. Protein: CASSLGSASAFF.

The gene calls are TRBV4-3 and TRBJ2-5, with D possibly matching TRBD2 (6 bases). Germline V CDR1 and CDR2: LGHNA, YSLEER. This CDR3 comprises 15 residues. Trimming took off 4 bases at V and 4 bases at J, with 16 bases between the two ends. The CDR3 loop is CASSPSSGDGETQYF. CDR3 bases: TGCGCCAGCAGCCCATCGTCGGGGGACGGAGAGACCCAGTACTTC.

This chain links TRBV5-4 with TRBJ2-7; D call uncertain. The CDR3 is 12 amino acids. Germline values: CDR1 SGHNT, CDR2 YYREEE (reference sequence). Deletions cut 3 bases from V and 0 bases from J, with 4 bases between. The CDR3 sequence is CASSSSSYEQYF. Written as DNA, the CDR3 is TGTGCCAGCAGCTCGAGCTCCTACGAGCAGTACTTC.

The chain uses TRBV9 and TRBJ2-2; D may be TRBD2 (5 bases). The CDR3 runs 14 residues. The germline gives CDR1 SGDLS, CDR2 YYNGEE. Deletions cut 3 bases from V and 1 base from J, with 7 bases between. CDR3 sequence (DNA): TGTGCCAGCAGCGCCCGGGGGAACACCGGGGAGCTGTTTTTT. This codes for CASSARGNTGELFF.

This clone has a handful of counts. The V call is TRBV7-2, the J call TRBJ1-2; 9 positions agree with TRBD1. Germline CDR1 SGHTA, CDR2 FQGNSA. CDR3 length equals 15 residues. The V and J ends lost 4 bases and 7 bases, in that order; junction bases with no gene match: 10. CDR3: CASSSTPGQGGGYTF. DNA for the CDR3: TGTGCCAGCAGCTCGACTCCGGGACAGGGCGGTGGCTACACCTTC.

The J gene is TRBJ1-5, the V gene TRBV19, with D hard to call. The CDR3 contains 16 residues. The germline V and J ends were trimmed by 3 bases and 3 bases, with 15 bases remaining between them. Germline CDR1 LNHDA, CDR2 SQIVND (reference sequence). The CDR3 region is CASSIGGRAFNQPQHF. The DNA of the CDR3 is TGTGCCAGTAGTATTGGAGGGAGGGCCTTCAATCAGCCCCAGCATTTT. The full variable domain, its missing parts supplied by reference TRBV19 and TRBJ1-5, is DGGITQSPKYLFRKEGQNVTLSCEQNLNHDAMYWYRQDPGQGLRLIYYSQIVNDFQKGDIAEGYSVSREKKESFPLTVTSAQKNPTAFYLCASSIGGRAFNQPQHFGDGTRLSIL.

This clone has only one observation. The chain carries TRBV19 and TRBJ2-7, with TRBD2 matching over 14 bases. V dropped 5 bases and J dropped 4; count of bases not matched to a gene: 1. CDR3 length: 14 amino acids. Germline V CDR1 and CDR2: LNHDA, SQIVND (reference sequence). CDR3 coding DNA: TGTGCCAGTAGTCGGACTAGCGGGAGGTACGAGCAGTACTTC. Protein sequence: CASSRTSGRYEQYF.

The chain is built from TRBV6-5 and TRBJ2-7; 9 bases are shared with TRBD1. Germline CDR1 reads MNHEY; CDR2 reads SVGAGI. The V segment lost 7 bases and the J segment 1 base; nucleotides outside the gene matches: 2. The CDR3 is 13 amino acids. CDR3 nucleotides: TGTGCCAGCACCGGACAGGGGTCCTACGAGCAGTACTTC. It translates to CASTGQGSYEQYF.

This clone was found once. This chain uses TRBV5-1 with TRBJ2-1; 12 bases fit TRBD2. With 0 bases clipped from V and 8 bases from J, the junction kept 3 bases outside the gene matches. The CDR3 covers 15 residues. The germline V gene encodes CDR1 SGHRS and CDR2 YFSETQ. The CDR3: CASSLGSSGRDEQFF. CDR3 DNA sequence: TGCGCCAGCAGCTTGGGGTCTAGCGGGAGGGATGAGCAGTTCTTC.

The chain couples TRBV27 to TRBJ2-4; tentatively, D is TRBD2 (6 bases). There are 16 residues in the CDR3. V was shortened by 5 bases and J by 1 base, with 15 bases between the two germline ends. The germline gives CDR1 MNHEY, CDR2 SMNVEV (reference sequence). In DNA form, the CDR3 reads TGTGCCAGCAGTGGTTATGCGGGACTGGCCAAAAACATTCAGTACTTC. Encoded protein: CASSGYAGLAKNIQYF.

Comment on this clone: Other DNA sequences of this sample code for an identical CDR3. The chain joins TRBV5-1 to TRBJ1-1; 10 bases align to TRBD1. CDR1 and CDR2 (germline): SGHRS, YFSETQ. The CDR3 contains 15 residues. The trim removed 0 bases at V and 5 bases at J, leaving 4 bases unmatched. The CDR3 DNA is TGCGCCAGCAGCTTGGGTCGGACAGGGGGAACTGAAGCTTTCTTT. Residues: CASSLGRTGGTEAFF.

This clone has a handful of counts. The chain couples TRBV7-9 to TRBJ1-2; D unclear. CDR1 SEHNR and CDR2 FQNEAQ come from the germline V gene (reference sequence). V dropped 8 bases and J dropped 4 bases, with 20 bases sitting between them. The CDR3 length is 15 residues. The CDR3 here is CASSRGIEGIYGYTF. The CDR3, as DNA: TGTGCCAGCTCCAGAGGGATTGAGGGAATCTATGGCTACACCTTC.

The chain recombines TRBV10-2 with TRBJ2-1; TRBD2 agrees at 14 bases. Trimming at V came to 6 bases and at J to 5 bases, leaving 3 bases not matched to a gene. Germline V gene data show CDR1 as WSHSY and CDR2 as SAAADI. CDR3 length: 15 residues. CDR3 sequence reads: CASSRGLAGDNEQFF. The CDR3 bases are TGCGCCAGCAGCCGGGGACTAGCGGGAGACAATGAGCAGTTCTTC.

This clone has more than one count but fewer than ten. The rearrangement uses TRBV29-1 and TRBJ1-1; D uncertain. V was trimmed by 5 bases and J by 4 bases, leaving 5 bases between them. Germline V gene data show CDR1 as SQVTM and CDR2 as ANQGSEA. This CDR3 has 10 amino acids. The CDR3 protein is CSVRVTEAFF. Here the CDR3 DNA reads TGCAGCGTTCGAGTCACTGAAGCTTTCTTT.

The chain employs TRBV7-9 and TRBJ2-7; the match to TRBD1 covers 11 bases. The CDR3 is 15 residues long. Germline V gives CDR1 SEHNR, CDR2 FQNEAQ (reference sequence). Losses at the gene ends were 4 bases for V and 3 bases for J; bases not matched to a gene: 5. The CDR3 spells CASSSRDRGVYEQYF. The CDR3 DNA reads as TGTGCCAGCAGCTCCCGGGACAGGGGGGTCTACGAGCAGTACTTC.

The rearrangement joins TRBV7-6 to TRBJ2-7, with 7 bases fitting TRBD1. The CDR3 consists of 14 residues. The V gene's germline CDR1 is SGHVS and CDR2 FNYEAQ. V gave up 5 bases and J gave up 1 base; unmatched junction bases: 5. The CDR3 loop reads CASSQGTDSYEQYF. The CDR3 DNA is TGTGCCAGCAGCCAAGGGACAGATTCCTACGAGCAGTACTTC. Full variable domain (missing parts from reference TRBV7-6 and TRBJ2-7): GAGVSQSPRYKVTKRGQDVALRCDPISGHVSLYWYRQALGQGPEFLTYFNYEAQQDKSGLPNDRFSAERPEGSISTLTIQRTEQRDSAMYRCASSQGTDSYEQYFGPGTRLTVT.

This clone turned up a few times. CDR3 bases: TGTGCCAGCTCACCATTTAGCGGAACCTCCTACGAGCAGTACTTC. Amino acids: CASSPFSGTSYEQYF. The rearrangement links TRBV18 to TRBJ2-7; perhaps TRBD2 as D (6 bases). CDR1 KGHSH and CDR2 LQKENI come from the germline V gene. There are 15 residues in the CDR3. V was cut by 2 bases and J by 0 bases, with 11 bases left in between.

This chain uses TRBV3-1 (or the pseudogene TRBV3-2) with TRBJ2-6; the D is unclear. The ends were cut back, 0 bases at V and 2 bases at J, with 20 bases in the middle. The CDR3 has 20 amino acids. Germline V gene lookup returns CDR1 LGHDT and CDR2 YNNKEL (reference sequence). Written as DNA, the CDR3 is TGTGCCAGCAGCCAAGAGTTTGGCGGCAGCCTACTGACTGGGGCCAACGTCCTGACTTTC. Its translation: CASSQEFGGSLLTGANVLTF.

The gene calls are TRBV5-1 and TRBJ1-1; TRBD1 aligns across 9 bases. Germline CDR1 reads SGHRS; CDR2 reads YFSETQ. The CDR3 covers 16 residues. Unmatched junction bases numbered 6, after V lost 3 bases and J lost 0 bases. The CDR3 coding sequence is TGCGCCAGCAGCTCGGGGGACAGGGAAGTGAACACTGAAGCTTTCTTT. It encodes CASSSGDREVNTEAFF.